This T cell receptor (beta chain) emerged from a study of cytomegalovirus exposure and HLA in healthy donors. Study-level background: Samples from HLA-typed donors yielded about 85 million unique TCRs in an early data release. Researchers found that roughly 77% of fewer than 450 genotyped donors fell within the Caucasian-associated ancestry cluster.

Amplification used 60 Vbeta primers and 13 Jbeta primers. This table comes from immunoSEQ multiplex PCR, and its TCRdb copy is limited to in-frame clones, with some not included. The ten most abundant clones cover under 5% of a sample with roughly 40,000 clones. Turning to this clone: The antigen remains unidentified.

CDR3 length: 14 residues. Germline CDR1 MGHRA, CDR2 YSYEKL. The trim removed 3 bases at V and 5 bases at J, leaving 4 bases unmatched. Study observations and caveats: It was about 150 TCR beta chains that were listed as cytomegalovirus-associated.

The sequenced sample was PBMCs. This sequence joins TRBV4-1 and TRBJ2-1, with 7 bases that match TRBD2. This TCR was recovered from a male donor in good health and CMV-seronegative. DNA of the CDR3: TGCGCCAGCAGCCAGCCCGGGACTAACAATGAGCAGTTCTTC. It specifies CASSQPGTNNEQFF.